Presented here are 12 T cell receptor beta chains from one specimen sequenced in a study of CD8+CD57+ T cells in acquired aplastic anemia. Profiles of TCR beta VDJ and CDR3 were generated from a genomic DNA template. TCRdb passed the reads through MiXCR, listing each CDR3 protein once. The sample records about 110,000 distinct CDR3 sequences, around 49% being singletons. The material sequenced was sorted CD4+, CD8+, or CD8+CD57+ T cells (not recorded which) from PBMCs. The receptor set was obtained from a human donor in good health, serving as a control.

V gene TRBV3-1 combines with J gene TRBJ2-5; D may be TRBD2 (6 bases). CDR1 and CDR2 from the germline V gene are LGHDT and YNNKEL (reference sequence). The CDR3 has 15 residues. Trimming left V 2 bases short and J 3 bases short, with 13 bases between. Here the CDR3 reads CASSQPLTGEETQYF. Written as DNA, the CDR3 is TGTGCCAGCAGCCAACCACTAACGGGAGAAGAGACCCAGTACTTC.

This clonotype was found many times. The rearrangement uses TRBV19 and TRBJ2-1; 10 bases align to TRBD1. The CDR3 runs to 18 residues. Per the germline V gene, CDR1 is LNHDA and CDR2 is SQIVND (reference sequence). V lost 3 bases and J lost 0; bases outside the gene matches: 8. CDR3 loop: CASSMVTGTGASYNEQFF. The CDR3 DNA reads TGTGCCAGTAGTATGGTAACCGGGACAGGGGCCTCCTACAATGAGCAGTTCTTC.

This clonotype has more than one count but fewer than ten. The V and J genes are TRBV20-1 and TRBJ2-7; 12 bases align to TRBD2. This CDR3 is 14 amino acids long. V shed 1 base and J 3 bases; nucleotides not matched to a gene: 1. CDR1 and CDR2 (germline): DFQATT, SNEGSKA (reference sequence). The CDR3 DNA is TGCAGTGCTAGAGCTAGCGGGGGGGGCTACGAGCAGTACTTC. Protein product: CSARASGGGYEQYF.

The V call is TRBV7-2, the J call TRBJ2-1, with D tentatively TRBD2 (5 bases). The CDR3 extends over 12 amino acids. The V gene's germline CDR1 is SGHTA and CDR2 FQGNSA. Trimming removed 4 bases at V and 10 bases at J, with 11 bases between. The CDR3 protein is CASSYRRGEQFF. The CDR3 nucleotides read TGTGCCAGCAGCTACCGACGCGGGGAGCAGTTCTTC.

This clonotype has at least ten counts. The chain carries TRBV7-9 and TRBJ2-7; perhaps TRBD1 as D (5 bases). Per germline, CDR1 SEHNR and CDR2 FQNEAQ (reference sequence). The length of the CDR3 is 14 residues. Trimming pared 5 bases from V and 2 bases from J, leaving 13 bases between. CDR3 sequence: CASSPPGKPYEQYF. CDR3 DNA: TGTGCCAGCAGCCCCCCAGGGAAACCCTACGAGCAGTACTTC.

Points on this clonotype: The junction shows a germline mismatch at one end, possibly a read error. V and J are TRBV10-3 and TRBJ2-7; TRBD1 might be the D (6 bases). Germline values: CDR1 ENHRY, CDR2 SYGVKD. The CDR3 has 14 amino acids. The CDR3 here is CAVSRAGEDYEQCF. The DNA for the CDR3 is TGTGCCGTCAGCCGGGCAGGGGAAGACTACGAGCAGTGCTTC.

A few counts support this clonotype. This may be a read error: a much more frequent sequence differs by one nucleotide. The gene calls are TRBV7-9 and TRBJ2-5; D remains unclear. This CDR3 spans 14 amino acids. CDR1 is SEHNR and CDR2 is FQNEAQ in the germline V gene (reference sequence). Trimming removed 0 bases from V and 4 bases from J, with 9 bases in between. This CDR3 reads CASSLAILTETQYF. DNA of the CDR3: TGTGCCAGCAGCTTAGCGATACTTACAGAGACCCAGTACTTC.

This clonotype was seen many times. The chain recombines TRBV9 with TRBJ2-7; no clear D gene. V was pared by 0 bases and J by 2 bases, with 12 bases between. Looked up from germline, CDR1 is SGDLS and CDR2 is YYNGEE. The CDR3 contains 15 residues. The chain's CDR3 is CASSVGGDLTYEQYF. The CDR3 coding sequence is TGTGCCAGCAGCGTAGGTGGAGACTTAACCTACGAGCAGTACTTC.

The rearrangement links TRBV29-1 to TRBJ1-2; TRBD1 matches at 7 bases. The ends lost 1 base at V and 1 base at J; junction bases unmatched: 6. The CDR3 contains 15 residues. CDR1 is SQVTM and CDR2 is ANQGSEA in the germline V gene. CDR3 nucleotide sequence: TGCAGCGTTGAAGGGGAAACAGGGGTTAACTATGGCTACACCTTC. Translated: CSVEGETGVNYGYTF.

Of note for this clonotype: With a much larger clone just one base away, this may be a read error. The chain recombines TRBV5-1 with TRBJ2-3; TRBD1 is a possible D gene (6 bases). Germline lookup yields CDR1 SGHRS and CDR2 YFSETQ. The CDR3 totals 15 residues. CDR3 sequence reads: CASSLGGQVTGTQYF. The CDR3 coding sequence is TGCGCCAGCAGCTTGGGGGGGCAGGTCACAGGTACGCAGTATTTT.

This clonotype was counted many times. The chain links TRBV7-8 to TRBJ2-7; TRBD2 matches 8 bases. CDR3 size: 17 residues. Trimming removed 2 bases from V and 1 base from J; junction bases left unmatched: 10. Per germline, CDR1 SGHVS and CDR2 FQNEAQ. The CDR3 spells CASSLRSAGDLSYEQYF. CDR3 coding DNA: TGTGCCAGCAGCTTACGGTCAGCGGGGGACCTTTCCTACGAGCAGTACTTC.

This clonotype occurred many times. This chain uses TRBV3-1 with TRBJ2-5, with D maybe TRBD2 (5 bases). Trimming removed 0 bases at V and 7 bases at J, with 15 bases between. The CDR3 length is 15 residues. CDR1 and CDR2 (germline): LGHDT, YNNKEL (reference sequence). The CDR3 region is CASSQDVRTGATQYF. CDR3 coding DNA: TGTGCCAGCAGCCAAGATGTTCGGACTGGCGCGACCCAGTACTTC.